Each of the 27 T cell receptor beta chains below was sequenced from the same sample in a study of blood T cell repertoires in COVID-19. Sequencing used immunoSEQ multiplex PCR; TCRdb keeps in-frame clones, though not all of them. The table records about 190,000 clones, approximately 88% of them present only once. Sequencing used peripheral blood. Receptors were obtained from a man aged 35-49 years with acute or convalescent COVID-19.

The rearrangement joins TRBV4-1 to TRBJ2-7; the D gene is possibly TRBD1 (8 bases). This CDR3 comprises 15 residues. CDR1 is MGHRA, CDR2 YSYEKL, per germline. V shed 4 bases and J shed 4 bases, with 17 bases lying between them. CDR3 bases: TGCGCCAGCAGCCGACAGAGCGGGACAGGTTACGAGCAGTACTTC. Protein: CASSRQSGTGYEQYF.

The chain recombines TRBV19 with TRBJ1-1; tentatively, D is TRBD1 (5 bases). This CDR3 has 14 amino acids. Germline V gives CDR1 LNHDA, CDR2 SQIVND (reference sequence). The V gene lost 3 bases and the J gene lost 10 bases, with 18 bases spanning the gap. The DNA of the CDR3 is TGTGCCAGTAGTATTCAGGGAGCCGGGAGTGGAGCTTTCTTT. Protein: CASSIQGAGSGAFF.

J is TRBJ2-5 and V is TRBV7-8; weak D call: TRBD1 (6 bases). Germline assignment: CDR1 SGHVS and CDR2 FQNEAQ. V was pared by 5 bases and J by 5 bases, with 15 bases between. The CDR3 extends over 14 amino acids. CDR3 protein: CASSQGGGRETQYF. Here the CDR3 DNA reads TGTGCCAGCAGCCAGGGTGGGGGCCGGGAGACCCAGTACTTC.

The chain joins TRBV3-1 (or the pseudogene TRBV3-2) to TRBJ2-3; a possible D gene is TRBD1 (6 bases). Germline CDR1 is LGHDT and CDR2 is YNNKEL (reference sequence). The CDR3 totals 13 residues. V was clipped by 2 bases and J by 4 bases, with 7 bases between them. The CDR3: CASSQQGSDTQYF. Here the CDR3 DNA reads TGTGCCAGCAGCCAACAGGGGTCAGATACGCAGTATTTT.

The rearrangement uses TRBV7-8 and TRBJ1-5; D is unclear. V lost 1 base and J lost 4, with 8 bases in between. Germline V lookup: CDR1 SGHVS, CDR2 FQNEAQ. The CDR3 spans 14 residues. This CDR3 reads CASSLGGPNQPQHF. In nucleotides, the CDR3 is TGTGCCAGCAGCTTAGGAGGCCCAAATCAGCCCCAGCATTTT. The whole variable domain, filled in from reference TRBV7-8 and TRBJ1-5, reads GAGVSQSPRYKVAKRGQDVALRCDPISGHVSLFWYQQALGQGPEFLTYFQNEAQLDKSGLPSDRFFAERPEGSVSTLKIQRTQQEDSAVYLCASSLGGPNQPQHFGDGTRLSIL.

The rearrangement joins TRBV7-9 to TRBJ1-4, with 7 nucleotides matching TRBD1. V lost 1 base and J lost 7; bases outside the gene matches: 9. This CDR3 contains 16 residues. Germline V gene sequence: CDR1 SEHNR, CDR2 FQNEAQ (reference sequence). The CDR3 DNA follows: TGTGCCAGCAGCTTAGTTAACAGGGGAGGAGGTGAAAAACTGTTTTTT. Protein: CASSLVNRGGGEKLFF. Full variable domain (missing parts from reference TRBV7-9 and TRBJ1-4): DTGVSQNPRHKITKRGQNVTFRCDPISEHNRLYWYRQTLGQGPEFLTYFQNEAQLEKSRLLSDRFSAERPKGSFSTLEIQRTEQGDSAMYLCASSLVNRGGGEKLFFGSGTQLSVL.

This clone appeared once. The sample contains more than one DNA sequence encoding this CDR3. The gene calls are TRBV7-9 and TRBJ1-2, with TRBD1 matching 9 bases. After removal of 3 bases from V and 6 bases from J, the junction contained 2 bases not matched to a gene. CDR3 length equals 13 residues. Looked up from germline, CDR1 is SEHNR and CDR2 is FQNEAQ (reference sequence). Written as DNA, the CDR3 is TGTGCCAGCAGCTTGGGACAGGGTAATGGCTACACCTTC. This codes for CASSLGQGNGYTF.

In its sample, this clone was seen once. This chain's CDR3 is CASRPSPALRGEAFF. CDR3 DNA sequence: TGCGCCAGCAGACCATCGCCGGCTCTAAGGGGTGAAGCTTTCTTT. J is TRBJ1-1 and V is TRBV5-1, with a possible D match to TRBD1 (5 bases). Looked up from germline, CDR1 is SGHRS and CDR2 is YFSETQ. This CDR3 has 15 amino acids. V lost 5 bases and J lost 7, with 21 bases in between.

This clone was seen more than once but under ten times. The chain links TRBV4-2 to TRBJ2-1; no firm D call. V was cut by 3 bases and J by 7 bases, with 13 bases left in between. The germline V gene encodes CDR1 LGHNA and CDR2 YNFKEQ. The CDR3 loop spans 14 amino acids. CDR3 sequence: CASSHGPGRNEQFF. In DNA form, the CDR3 reads TGTGCCAGCAGCCATGGGCCTGGCAGGAATGAGCAGTTCTTC.

This clone was seen only a few times. The CDR3 DNA sequence: TGTGCCAGCAGCTTGATGGGGGGTAGGAATGAGCAGTTCTTC. Residues: CASSLMGGRNEQFF. The chain carries TRBV7-9 and TRBJ2-1; TRBD2 is a possible D gene (6 bases). CDR3 length: 14 amino acids. Germline-derived CDR1 and CDR2 are SEHNR and FQNEAQ (reference sequence). With 3 bases removed from V and 7 bases from J, the gap between germline ends came to 13 bases. The full variable domain, its missing parts supplied by reference TRBV7-9 and TRBJ2-1, is DTGVSQNPRHKITKRGQNVTFRCDPISEHNRLYWYRQTLGQGPEFLTYFQNEAQLEKSRLLSDRFSAERPKGSFSTLEIQRTEQGDSAMYLCASSLMGGRNEQFFGPGTRLTVL.

In this sample, this clone turned up once. The chain combines TRBV9 with TRBJ1-2, with TRBD1 matching over 9 bases. The V and J ends lost 0 bases and 7 bases, in that order; junction bases with no gene match: 4. CDR1 is SGDLS and CDR2 is YYNGEE in the germline V gene. The CDR3 has 14 residues. The CDR3 region is CASSVAGTGLGYTF. In DNA, the CDR3 is TGTGCCAGCAGCGTAGCCGGGACAGGGCTTGGCTACACCTTC.

The chain combines TRBV28 with TRBJ1-5; TRBD1 might be the D (5 bases). This CDR3 has 15 amino acids. Germline-derived CDR1 and CDR2 are MDHEN and SYDVKM. Trimming pared 5 bases from V and 0 bases from J, leaving 11 bases between. CDR3 amino acids: CASSPGLDSNQPQHF. In nucleotides, the CDR3 is TGTGCCAGCAGTCCAGGGTTAGATAGCAATCAGCCCCAGCATTTT.

The gene calls are TRBV6-5 and TRBJ1-2; a possible D gene is TRBD1 (5 bases). Germline V gene lookup returns CDR1 MNHEY and CDR2 SVGAGI. This CDR3 comprises 14 residues. V lost 0 bases to trimming and J lost 6 bases, with 11 bases between them. This CDR3 reads CASSYSRGGNGYTF. CDR3 sequence (DNA): TGTGCCAGCAGTTACTCTCGGGGGGGGAATGGCTACACCTTC.

V and J are TRBV5-6 and TRBJ1-5; a possible D gene is TRBD1 (6 bases). Trimming removed 2 bases at V and 2 bases at J, with 8 bases between. Germline-derived CDR1 and CDR2 are SGHDT and YYEEEE. CDR3 length: 14 residues. In DNA, the CDR3 is TGTGCCAGCAGCTTCAGACAGGGCAATCAGCCCCAGCATTTT. Its protein is CASSFRQGNQPQHF.

This chain uses TRBV5-1 with TRBJ1-1; D might be TRBD1 (5 bases). V was clipped by 5 bases and J by 2 bases, with 10 bases between them. There are 13 residues in the CDR3. Germline CDR1 reads SGHRS; CDR2 reads YFSETQ. The CDR3 protein is CASSTGSNTEAFF. CDR3 DNA: TGCGCCAGCAGTACAGGTTCAAACACTGAAGCTTTCTTT.

DNA of the CDR3: TGTGCCAGCAGCCAAGGAGGCTCGAATTCACCCCTCCACTTT. It is translated as CASSQGGSNSPLHF. The chain uses TRBV3-1 (or the pseudogene TRBV3-2) and TRBJ1-6; D is unresolved. V lost 1 base to trimming and J lost 7 bases, with 8 bases between them. Germline V gene data show CDR1 as LGHDT and CDR2 as YNNKEL (reference sequence). The CDR3 consists of 14 residues.

CDR3 region: CASSYSGTPNSPLHF. CDR3 DNA sequence: TGTGCCAGCAGTTACTCCGGGACACCTAATTCACCCCTCCACTTT. The chain uses TRBV6-6 and TRBJ1-6; D may be TRBD1 (6 bases). Trimming took off 0 bases at V and 6 bases at J, with 9 bases between the two ends. Germline-derived CDR1 and CDR2 are MNHNY and SVGAGI (reference sequence). CDR3 size: 15 residues.

The chain uses TRBV19 and TRBJ1-6, with 8 bases aligning to TRBD1. J gave up 7 bases and V 4 bases, and 6 bases lay outside the gene matches. The CDR3 loop spans 15 amino acids. The germline CDR1 and CDR2 sequences are LNHDA and SQIVND (reference sequence). CDR3 sequence reads: CASSTQQGDNSPLHF. The DNA for the CDR3 is TGTGCCAGTAGTACCCAACAGGGGGACAATTCACCCCTCCACTTT.

The genes are TRBV19 and TRBJ1-1; 7 positions agree with TRBD1. The CDR3 is 13 residues long. The V gene end was trimmed by 5 bases and the J gene end by 4 bases; junction bases not matched to a gene: 4. Germline-derived CDR1 and CDR2 are LNHDA and SQIVND (reference sequence). The CDR3, as DNA: TGTGCCAGTAGTGTTCAGGGGGGCACTGAAGCTTTCTTT. It codes for CASSVQGGTEAFF.

The chain has TRBV10-2 and TRBJ1-5; a possible D gene is TRBD1 (6 bases). Per the germline V gene, CDR1 is WSHSY and CDR2 is SAAADI. This CDR3 region has 17 residues. V lost 3 bases and J 0 bases, leaving 15 bases between the germline ends. The DNA for the CDR3 is TGCGCCAGCAGTGAAACAGGGAGGGATCTTAGCAATCAGCCCCAGCATTTT. Protein: CASSETGRDLSNQPQHF.

The chain links TRBV29-1 to TRBJ1-2; D unresolved. The CDR3 loop spans 12 amino acids. V was shortened by 0 bases and J by 8 bases, with 10 bases between the two germline ends. The germline CDR1 and CDR2 sequences are SQVTM and ANQGSEA. The CDR3 DNA reads TGCAGCGTTGAAGATAGGCGGGAAGGCTACACCTTC. It encodes CSVEDRREGYTF. Combining the CDR3 with reference TRBV29-1 and TRBJ1-2 gives the whole variable domain SAVISQKPSRDICQRGTSLTIQCQVDSQVTMMFWYRQQPGQSLTLIATANQGSEATYESGFVIDKFPISRPNLTFSTLTVSNMSPEDSSIYLCSVEDRREGYTFGSGTRLTVV.

The chain carries TRBV7-3 and TRBJ2-3, with a possible D match to TRBD1 (5 bases). CDR3 length: 13 residues. Germline V gene lookup returns CDR1 SGHTA and CDR2 FQGTGA. V was shortened by 4 bases and J by 3 bases, with 8 bases between the two germline ends. The CDR3, as DNA: TGTGCCAGCAGCTCGACAGCGACAGATACGCAGTATTTT. Its translation is CASSSTATDTQYF.

The rearrangement joins TRBV15 to TRBJ1-2; D is possibly TRBD1 (6 bases). The CDR3 covers 15 residues. Germline CDR1 reads LNHNV; CDR2 reads YYDKDF (reference sequence). V dropped 0 bases and J dropped 4 bases, with 12 bases sitting between them. The CDR3 is CATSRDLDRTYGYTF. CDR3 sequence (DNA): TGTGCCACCAGCAGAGATCTCGACAGGACCTATGGCTACACCTTC.

V is TRBV12-5 and J is TRBJ1-2; TRBD1 matches 10 bases. The CDR3 has 15 residues. Germline CDR1 and CDR2: LGHNT and FRNRAP. V trimming: 7 bases; J trimming: 1 base; junction bases outside the gene matches: 6. The CDR3 DNA reads TGTGCTAGTGCCCCGGACAGGGGGGTTAACTATGGCTACACCTTC. It specifies CASAPDRGVNYGYTF.

CDR3 coding DNA: TGTGCCAGCAGTGACACCAGACAGGGGCTAGCTAACTATGGCTACACCTTC. This gives the protein CASSDTRQGLANYGYTF. J is TRBJ1-2 and V is TRBV6-4; TRBD1 matches at 8 bases. The CDR3 extends over 17 amino acids. V dropped 2 bases and J dropped 0; count of bases not matched to a gene: 8. Germline CDR1 reads MRHNA; CDR2 reads SNTAGT.

CDR3 nucleotides: TGCGCCAGCAGCTTGGCCCCAGGGGGATACGAGCAGTACTTC. Protein product: CASSLAPGGYEQYF. This chain uses TRBV5-1 with TRBJ2-7; 7 bases align to TRBD1. Trimming took 0 bases from V and 4 from J; bases not matched to a gene: 4. The germline CDR1 and CDR2 sequences are SGHRS and YFSETQ. CDR3 length: 14 amino acids.

Only one count was recorded for this clone. CDR3 nucleotide sequence: TGTGCCATCAGGGGGGACAGGGGGCAAGATACGCAGTATTTT. Encoded protein: CAIRGDRGQDTQYF. This chain links TRBV10-3 with TRBJ2-3; TRBD1 aligns across 12 bases. With V trimmed by 6 bases and J by 5 bases, 3 bases remained unmatched. Looked up from germline, CDR1 is ENHRY and CDR2 is SYGVKD. This CDR3 is built from 14 residues.